The 7 T cell receptor beta chains reported below all come from one sample, sequenced in a study of CD8 T cells in Susac syndrome. It was with random hexamers that roughly 0.45 to 1 ug RNA was reverse transcribed. TCRdb independently ran MiXCR on the immunoSEQ multiplex PCR reads; one entry per CDR3 protein. The sample lists approximately 140,000 distinct CDR3 sequences, 75% to 90% occurring once. Sequencing was done on a sample of CD8+ T cells from PBMCs. The origin of the receptors is a human donor with multiple sclerosis.

Comments on this clonotype: The junction differs from germline at one of its ends, possibly a read error. This sequence joins TRBV12-3 or TRBV12-4 and TRBJ1-2, with no clear D. The CDR3 length is 13 residues. In nucleotides, the CDR3 is TGTGCCAGTAGTTTATGGAGGCACTACGGCTACACCTTC. It specifies CASSLWRHYGYTF.

The chain has TRBV6-1 and TRBJ2-2; TRBD2 matches at 10 bases. Germline V gene lookup returns CDR1 MNHNS and CDR2 SASEGT. The CDR3 length is 17 residues. V lost 1 base to trimming and J lost 4 bases; unmatched junction nucleotides: 6. CDR3 amino acids: CASSEELAGLVTGELFF. As DNA, the CDR3 is TGTGCCAGCAGTGAAGAACTAGCGGGATTAGTCACCGGGGAGCTGTTTTTT.

The chain joins TRBV20-1 to TRBJ2-7; 14 bases are shared with TRBD2. The CDR3 has 17 residues. Germline CDR1 reads DFQATT; CDR2 reads SNEGSKA (reference sequence). V lost 6 bases and J lost 2; bases outside the gene matches: 12. This CDR3 is CSAPRRGLAGATYEQYF. In DNA, the CDR3 is TGCAGTGCCCCTCGTCGGGGACTAGCGGGGGCCACCTACGAGCAGTACTTC.

The rearrangement joins TRBV6-1 to TRBJ2-7; TRBD1 agrees at 9 bases. CDR3 length equals 18 residues. Germline CDR1 is MNHNS and CDR2 is SASEGT. J was trimmed by 2 bases and V by 5 bases; bases with no gene match: 16. The chain's CDR3 is CASSPSPDRGFETYEQYF. The CDR3 region has the DNA TGTGCCAGCAGTCCATCTCCGGACAGGGGATTTGAAACCTACGAGCAGTACTTC.

The V gene is TRBV3-1, the J gene TRBJ2-1, with D unclear. The CDR3 has 17 residues. The germline CDR1 and CDR2 sequences are LGHDT and YNNKEL (reference sequence). Trimming stripped 1 base from V and 6 bases from J, with 19 bases between. CDR3 sequence: CASSQGTDPVLSNEQFF. The CDR3, as DNA: TGTGCCAGCAGCCAAGGGACGGACCCGGTGCTTTCCAATGAGCAGTTCTTC.

The chain uses TRBV18 and TRBJ2-1; 10 bases match TRBD1. The germline V gene has CDR1 KGHSH and CDR2 LQKENI. The CDR3 is 14 amino acids. The ends lost 2 bases at V and 10 bases at J; junction bases unmatched: 5. Written as DNA, the CDR3 is TGTGCCAGCTCACCAGACGGACAGGGGGACGAGCAGTTCTTC. The encoded protein is CASSPDGQGDEQFF.

V is TRBV4-2 and J is TRBJ1-2; 7 positions agree with TRBD1. J lost 6 bases, V lost 3 bases, and 7 bases had no gene match. This CDR3 is built from 14 residues. Germline CDR1 and CDR2: LGHNA and YNFKEQ. The CDR3 region has the DNA TGTGCCAGCAGCCAGACCGGCACAGGGGATGGCTACACCTTC. Amino acid sequence: CASSQTGTGDGYTF.